This T cell receptor (beta chain) came from a study of blood T cells in healthy people across ages (dated by TCRdb to about 2015). About the full investigation: Template switching captured roughly one uniquely barcoded TCR beta cDNA molecule per two T cells in model experiments. Using deep sequencing normalized with unique cDNA molecular identifiers, the study measured how TCR beta repertoire diversity changes with age. Four age groups were formed from the donors: young (average 16 years), middle-aged (just under 40), aged (about 62) and long-lived (around 82). To avoid experimental bias, donors of different ages were spread randomly across the sequencing lanes. The study analyzed two additional independent replicas of 1 million unique cDNA reads from the same blood draw for two donors, one aged 18 to 30 and one aged 80 or older. Broad study findings and their caveats: The CMV infection status of donors was not known, potentially confounding age-related changes in expanded clonotypes. Since profiling was done on bulk unsorted PBMCs, naive and antigen-experienced compartments could not be conclusively compared. Observed TCR beta diversity correlated strongly with the percentage of naive T cells measured by flow cytometry. Total diversity estimates from one million sequenced T cells were considered lower bounds and underestimates. Observed TCR beta diversity per million T cells fell roughly linearly with age, and a significant reduction was already apparent by age roughly 40. Compared with the aged group, the long-lived group had more naive CD4+ T cells, fewer expanded clones and increased TCR diversity, a pattern suggesting age selection.

Libraries were made using 5' RACE. A second PCR of roughly 7 to 11 cycles was performed with a sample-barcoded 5' primer and a J-beta primer mix. A template-switch 5' adaptor carrying 12 random nucleotides introduced a unique molecular identifier onto each TCR beta cDNA molecule. Each sample yielded at least 3 million CDR3-containing paired-end reads. All of the RNA was converted into first-strand cDNA using the Mint cDNA synthesis kit, with a TRBC-specific oligonucleotide serving as the primer. After uracil-DNA glycosylase treatment, a first 18-cycle PCR used universal primers M1SS and BC2_uni_R on all cDNA. The study's own analysis went as follows. For normalization, 1 million high-quality reads, each with a distinct molecular identifier, were randomly selected from each sample. Reads with shared molecular identifiers were discarded instead of being binned into consensus sequences. CDR3 identification, clonotype clustering and error correction used MiTCR with a Q25 quality threshold and the strictest error-elimination algorithm. A nonparametric unseen species model using Euler transformation provided a lower-bound estimate of total TCR beta diversity. TCRdb's own reprocessing of the public reads used fastp at Q25 and MiXCR and kept productive beta chains. Each entry is one CDR3 protein sequence, shown with its most common DNA and genes. TCRdb, not the original authors, processed these V and J calls. The sample has roughly 1.9 million distinct CDR3 sequences on record, roughly two fifths of them singletons. The leading ten clones occupy approximately 22% of the sample.

Donors were roughly 40 systemically healthy Caucasian individuals from Russia aged roughly 6 to 95 years. Each donor gave approximately 9.3 milliliters of peripheral blood, collected into EDTA-treated Vacutainer tubes. Ficoll-Paque density-gradient centrifugation was used to isolate PBMCs, with at least 7 million obtained per sample. Trizol reagent was used to extract total RNA from the PBMCs, yielding at least 6 micrograms per sample. Naive CD45RAhigh/CD27high T cell percentages were measured by flow cytometry on a PBMC aliquot from every donor. In its sample, this clonotype was seen a few times. Its antigen is currently not known. No clone much larger than this one lies a single base away; base qualities are absent. From the germline V gene, CDR1 is LGHNA and CDR2 is YSLEER. V loses 1 base, J loses 4 bases, and the germline ends lie 6 bases apart. There are 13 amino acids in the CDR3, from cysteine to phenylalanine inclusive. Here the CDR3 DNA is all that survives: 39 bases in frame from base 1.

The sample comprised blood. The rearrangement combines TRBV4-3 with TRBJ2-3; no D gene can be assigned with confidence. The origin of this receptor is a human donor in good health. The DNA is as follows: TGCGCCAGCAGCCAAGGATTGCCAGATACGCAGTATTTT. Its protein product is CASSQGLPDTQYF.